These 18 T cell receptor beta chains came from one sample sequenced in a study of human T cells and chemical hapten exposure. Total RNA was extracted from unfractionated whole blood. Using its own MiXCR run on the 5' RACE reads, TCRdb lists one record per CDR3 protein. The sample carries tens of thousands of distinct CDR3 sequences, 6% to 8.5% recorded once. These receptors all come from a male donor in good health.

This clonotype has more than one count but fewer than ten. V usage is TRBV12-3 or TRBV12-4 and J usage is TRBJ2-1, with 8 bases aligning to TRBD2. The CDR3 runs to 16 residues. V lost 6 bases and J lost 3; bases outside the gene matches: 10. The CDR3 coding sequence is TGTGCCAGCAGGGGGACCGGGACTAGGAACTACAATGAGCAGTTCTTC. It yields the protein CASRGTGTRNYNEQFF.

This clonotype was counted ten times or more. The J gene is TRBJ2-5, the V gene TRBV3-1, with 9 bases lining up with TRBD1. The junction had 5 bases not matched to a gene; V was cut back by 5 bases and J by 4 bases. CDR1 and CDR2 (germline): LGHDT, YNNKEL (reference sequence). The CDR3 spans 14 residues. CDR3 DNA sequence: TGTGCCAGCAGCTATCAGGACAGGGGAGAGACCCAGTACTTC. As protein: CASSYQDRGETQYF.

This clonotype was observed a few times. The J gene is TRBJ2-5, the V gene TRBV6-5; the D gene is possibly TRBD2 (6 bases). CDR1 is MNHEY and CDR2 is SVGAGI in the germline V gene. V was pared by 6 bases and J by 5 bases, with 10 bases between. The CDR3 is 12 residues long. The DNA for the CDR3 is TGTGCCAGCAGCCCCAGCGGGGAGACCCAGTACTTC. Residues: CASSPSGETQYF.

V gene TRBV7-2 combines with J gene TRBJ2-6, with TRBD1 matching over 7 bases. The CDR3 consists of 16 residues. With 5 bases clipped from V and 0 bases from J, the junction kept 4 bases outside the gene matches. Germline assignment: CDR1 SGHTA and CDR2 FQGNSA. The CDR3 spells CASSGGQSSGANVLTF. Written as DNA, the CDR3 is TGTGCCAGCAGCGGGGGACAGAGCTCTGGGGCCAACGTCCTGACTTTC.

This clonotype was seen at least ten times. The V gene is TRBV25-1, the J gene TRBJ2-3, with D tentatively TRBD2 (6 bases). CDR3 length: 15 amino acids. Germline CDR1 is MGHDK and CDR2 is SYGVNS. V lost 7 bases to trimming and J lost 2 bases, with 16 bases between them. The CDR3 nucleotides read TGTGCCAGCATGCAAACGGGACTCCCCACAGATACGCAGTATTTT. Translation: CASMQTGLPTDTQYF.

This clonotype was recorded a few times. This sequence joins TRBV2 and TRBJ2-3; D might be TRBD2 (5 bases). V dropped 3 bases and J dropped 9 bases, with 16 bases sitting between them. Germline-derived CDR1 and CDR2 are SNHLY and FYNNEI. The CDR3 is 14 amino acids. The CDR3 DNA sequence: TGTGCCAGCAGTGATGGTTCTCTCGGGGAAACGCAGTATTTT. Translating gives CASSDGSLGETQYF. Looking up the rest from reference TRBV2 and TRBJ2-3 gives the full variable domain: EPEVTQTPSHQVTQMGQEVILRCVPISNHLYFYWYRQILGQKVEFLVSFYNNEISEKSEIFDDQFSVERPDGSNFTLKIRSTKLEDSAMYFCASSDGSLGETQYFGPGTRLTVL.

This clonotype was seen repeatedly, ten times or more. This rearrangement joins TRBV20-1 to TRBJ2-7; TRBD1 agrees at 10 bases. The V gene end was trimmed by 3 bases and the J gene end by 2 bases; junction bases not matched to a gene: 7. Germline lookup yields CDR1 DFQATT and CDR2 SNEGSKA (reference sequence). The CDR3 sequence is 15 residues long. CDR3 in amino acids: CSARPVGQGPYEQYF. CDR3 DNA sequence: TGCAGTGCTAGGCCCGTGGGACAGGGGCCCTACGAGCAGTACTTC.

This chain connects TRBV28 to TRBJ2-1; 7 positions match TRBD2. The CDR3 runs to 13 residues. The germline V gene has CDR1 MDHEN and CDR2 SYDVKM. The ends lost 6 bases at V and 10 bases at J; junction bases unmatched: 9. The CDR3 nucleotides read TGTGCCAGCAGGAGTGGACTAGTTTTGGAGCAGTTCTTC. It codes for CASRSGLVLEQFF.

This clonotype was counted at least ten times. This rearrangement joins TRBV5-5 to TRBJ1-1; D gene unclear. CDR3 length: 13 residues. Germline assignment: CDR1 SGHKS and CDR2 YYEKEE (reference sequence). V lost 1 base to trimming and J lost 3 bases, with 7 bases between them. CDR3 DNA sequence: TGTGCCAGCAGCTTGAAGACACACACTGAAGCTTTCTTT. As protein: CASSLKTHTEAFF.

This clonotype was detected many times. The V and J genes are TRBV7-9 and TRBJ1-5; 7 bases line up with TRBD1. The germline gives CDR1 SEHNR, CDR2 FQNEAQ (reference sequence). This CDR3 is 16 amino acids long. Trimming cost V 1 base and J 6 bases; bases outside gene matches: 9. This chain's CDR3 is CASSLGGTVRGQPQHF. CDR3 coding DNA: TGTGCCAGCAGCTTAGGGGGGACAGTCCGGGGTCAGCCCCAGCATTTT.

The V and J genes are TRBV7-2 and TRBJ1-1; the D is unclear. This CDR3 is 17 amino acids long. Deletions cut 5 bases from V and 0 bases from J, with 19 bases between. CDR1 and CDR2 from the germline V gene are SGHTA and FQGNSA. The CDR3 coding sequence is TGTGCCAGCAGCGCACGACACCGCATAGAAATGAACACTGAAGCTTTCTTT. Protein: CASSARHRIEMNTEAFF. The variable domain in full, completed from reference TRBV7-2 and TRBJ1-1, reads GAGVSQSPSNKVTEKGKDVELRCDPISGHTALYWYRQSLGQGLEFLIYFQGNSAPDKSGLPSDRFSAERTGGSVSTLTIQRTQQEDSAVYLCASSARHRIEMNTEAFFGQGTRLTVV.

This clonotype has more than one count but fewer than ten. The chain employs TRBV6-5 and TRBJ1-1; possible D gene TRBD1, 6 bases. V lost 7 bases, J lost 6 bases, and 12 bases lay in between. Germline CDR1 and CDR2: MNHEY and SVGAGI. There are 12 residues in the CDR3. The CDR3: CASTQAGAEAFF. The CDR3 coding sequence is TGTGCCAGCACTCAGGCAGGGGCTGAAGCTTTCTTT.

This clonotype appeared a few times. Written as DNA, the CDR3 is TGTGCCAGCAGCTTAGACCCGGGACAGGGCAATTCACCCCTCCACTTT. It specifies CASSLDPGQGNSPLHF. This chain links TRBV7-6 with TRBJ1-6; 9 nucleotides agree with TRBD1. This CDR3 is 16 amino acids long. The germline V gene has CDR1 SGHVS and CDR2 FNYEAQ. V lost 1 base to trimming and J lost 7 bases; unmatched junction nucleotides: 5.

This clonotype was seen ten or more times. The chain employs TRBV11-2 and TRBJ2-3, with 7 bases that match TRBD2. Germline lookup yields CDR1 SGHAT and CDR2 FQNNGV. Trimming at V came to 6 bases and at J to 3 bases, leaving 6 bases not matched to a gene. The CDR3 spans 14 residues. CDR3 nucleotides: TGTGCCAGCAGGAGAGCGGGGTTAACAGATACGCAGTATTTT. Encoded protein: CASRRAGLTDTQYF. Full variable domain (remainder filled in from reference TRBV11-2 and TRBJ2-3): EAGVAQSPRYKIIEKRQSVAFWCNPISGHATLYWYQQILGQGPKLLIQFQNNGVVDDSQLPKDRFSAERLKGVDSTLKIQPAKLEDSAVYLCASRRAGLTDTQYFGPGTRLTVL.

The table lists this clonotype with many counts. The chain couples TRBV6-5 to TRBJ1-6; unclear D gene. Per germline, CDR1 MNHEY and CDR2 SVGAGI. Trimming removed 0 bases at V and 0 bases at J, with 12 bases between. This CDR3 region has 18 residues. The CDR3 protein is CASSYSDRQSSYNSPLHF. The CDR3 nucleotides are TGTGCCAGCAGTTACTCGGATCGGCAGAGCTCCTATAATTCACCCCTCCACTTT.

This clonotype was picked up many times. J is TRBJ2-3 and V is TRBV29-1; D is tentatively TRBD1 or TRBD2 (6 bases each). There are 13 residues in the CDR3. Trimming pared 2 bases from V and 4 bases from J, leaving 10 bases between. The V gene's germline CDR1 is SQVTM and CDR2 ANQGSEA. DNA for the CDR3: TGCAGCGTTGAAAGGGGGGCGGCAGATACGCAGTATTTT. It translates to CSVERGAADTQYF.

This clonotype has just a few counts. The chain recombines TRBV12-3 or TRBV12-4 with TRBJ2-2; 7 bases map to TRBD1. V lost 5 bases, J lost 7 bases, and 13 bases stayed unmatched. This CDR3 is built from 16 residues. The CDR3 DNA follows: TGTGCCAGCAGTCCCCTTTTAGGGGGCAGTGGCGGGGAGCTGTTTTTT. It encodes CASSPLLGGSGGELFF.

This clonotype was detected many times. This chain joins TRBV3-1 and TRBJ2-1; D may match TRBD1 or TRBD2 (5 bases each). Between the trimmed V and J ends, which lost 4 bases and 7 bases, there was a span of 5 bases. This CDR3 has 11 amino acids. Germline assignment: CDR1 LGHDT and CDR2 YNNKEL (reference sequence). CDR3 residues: CASSRGNEQFF. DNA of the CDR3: TGTGCCAGCAGCCGGGGGAATGAGCAGTTCTTC.